The text below deals with one TCR beta chain. V dropped 7 bases and J dropped 1 base, with 10 bases sitting between them. The CDR3 is made up of 13 amino acids. Germline V gene data show CDR1 as SEHNR and CDR2 as FQNEAQ (reference sequence). The record originates from a study of blood T cell repertoires in COVID-19. Here immunoSEQ multiplex PCR was the method, and the copy in TCRdb shows in-frame clones only, minus some. The repertoire holds about 98,000 clones, with nearly 90% as singletons. Sequencing was done on a sample of peripheral blood. V usage is TRBV7-9 and J usage is TRBJ1-1; unclear D gene. The sequence was obtained from a man in his 70s with acute or convalescent COVID-19. CDR3 DNA: TGTGCCAGCAACCCCCTAAGGAACACTGAAGCTTTCTTT. Protein product: CASNPLRNTEAFF.